Below are 13 T cell receptor beta chains sequenced from a single sample in a study of cytomegalovirus exposure and HLA in healthy donors. PCR employed 60 Vbeta and 13 Jbeta primers. Assay: immunoSEQ multiplex PCR; the TCRdb copy retains only in-frame clones and omits some. The sample consists of about 74,000 clones, approximately 72% of them appearing once. Sequencing was performed on PBMCs. The receptor set was obtained from a woman aged 35 to 49 in good health and CMV-seropositive.

The chain carries TRBV29-1 and TRBJ2-5, with D possibly TRBD1 on 5 matching bases. Judging by the DNA end, TRBJ2-7 fits better; the J call may be wrong. In germline, CDR1 is SQVTM, CDR2 ANQGSEA. The CDR3 spans 15 residues. This CDR3 is CSAPGNGDSGYEQYF. The CDR3 DNA reads as TGCAGCGCCCCAGGCAATGGAGACAGTGGCTACGAGCAGTACTTC.

V usage is TRBV4-2 and J usage is TRBJ2-6; D is ambiguous. The ends were cut back, 1 base at V and 2 bases at J, with 6 bases in the middle. The CDR3 runs 15 residues. The germline CDR1 and CDR2 sequences are LGHNA and YNFKEQ. The CDR3 DNA reads TGTGCCAGCAGCCAAGCTTCCGCTGGGGCCAACGTCCTGACTTTC. This translates into CASSQASAGANVLTF.

The chain couples TRBV9 to TRBJ2-3; D call uncertain. This CDR3 spans 13 amino acids. Trimming took off 0 bases at V and 2 bases at J, with 4 bases between the two ends. In germline, CDR1 is SGDLS, CDR2 YYNGEE. The CDR3 DNA sequence: TGTGCCAGCAGCGTAGCCAACACAGATACGCAGTATTTT. It codes for CASSVANTDTQYF.

Only a few counts were recorded for this clone. This chain joins TRBV4-1 and TRBJ2-1; 9 bases match TRBD1. The junction had 13 bases not matched to a gene; V was cut back by 2 bases and J by 8 bases. Per the germline V gene, CDR1 is MGHRA and CDR2 is YSYEKL. The CDR3 totals 17 residues. The CDR3 DNA follows: TGCGCCAGCAGCCAAACCCGGGACAGGGTGTTGAAGGATGAGCAGTTCTTC. Translated: CASSQTRDRVLKDEQFF.

For the CDR3, the DNA is TGCGCCAGCAGCCAAGATTATCGGCACGACTTCTCCTACGAGCAGTACTTC. Translating gives CASSQDYRHDFSYEQYF. The V and J genes are TRBV4-3 and TRBJ2-7; D gene ambiguous. The ends were cut back, 0 bases at V and 0 bases at J, with 15 bases in the middle. Germline V CDR1 and CDR2: LGHNA, YSLEER. The CDR3 sequence is 17 residues long.

V is TRBV28 and J is TRBJ1-1; D not certain. Germline V gene sequence: CDR1 MDHEN, CDR2 SYDVKM. This CDR3 spans 11 amino acids. Trimming removed 6 bases from V and 6 bases from J, with 8 bases in between. The CDR3, as DNA: TGTGCCAGCAGACAGTATGCTGAAGCTTTCTTT. Its protein product is CASRQYAEAFF.

CDR3 DNA: TGTGCCAGTAATTTCGGGGATGGCGAGCAGTACTTC. It yields the protein CASNFGDGEQYF. The J gene is TRBJ2-7, the V gene TRBV6-1, with D maybe TRBD2 (5 bases). There are 12 residues in the CDR3. V dropped 9 bases and J dropped 6 bases, with 15 bases sitting between them. The germline gives CDR1 MNHNS, CDR2 SASEGT.

The J gene is TRBJ1-5, the V gene TRBV6-6; the D is unclear. Per germline, CDR1 MNHNY and CDR2 SVGAGI (reference sequence). The CDR3 totals 16 residues. With 6 bases removed from V and 3 bases from J, the gap between germline ends came to 18 bases. CDR3 nucleotides: TGTGCCAGCAGCAATGACGGGGAGGCCCCCAATCAGCCCCAGCATTTT. Translated: CASSNDGEAPNQPQHF.

The rearrangement joins TRBV30 to TRBJ2-3; TRBD2 is a possible D gene (5 bases). The CDR3 is 13 residues long. Germline CDR1 and CDR2: GTSNPN and SVGIG (reference sequence). The V end was cut by 4 bases, the J end by 5 bases, with 13 bases between. The CDR3 bases are TGTGCCTGGAATGGGCGGGCCAAAGATACGCAGTATTTT. It translates to CAWNGRAKDTQYF.

The chain has TRBV4-3 and TRBJ2-7; 8 bases match TRBD1. V shed 2 bases and J 2 bases; nucleotides not matched to a gene: 11. CDR3 length: 17 residues. Germline V CDR1 and CDR2: LGHNA, YSLEER. As DNA, the CDR3 is TGCGCCAGCAGCCAACAAGTGCAGACAGGGGTCCCCTACGAGCAGTACTTC. This sequence encodes CASSQQVQTGVPYEQYF.

The V and J genes are TRBV6-6 and TRBJ2-1; 7 bases match TRBD1. Germline V gene data show CDR1 as MNHNY and CDR2 as SVGAGI (reference sequence). CDR3 length: 13 amino acids. Losses at the gene ends were 6 bases for V and 4 bases for J; bases not matched to a gene: 3. CDR3 residues: CASRGQSYNEQFF. The DNA of the CDR3 is TGTGCCAGCAGGGGACAGTCTTACAATGAGCAGTTCTTC.

The chain recombines TRBV5-1 with TRBJ1-1, with TRBD1 as a possible D gene (5 bases). CDR3 length: 15 amino acids. V gave up 0 bases and J gave up 7 bases, with 16 bases separating them. The germline CDR1 and CDR2 sequences are SGHRS and YFSETQ. CDR3 in amino acids: CASSLEPVPGNEAFF. The CDR3 DNA reads TGCGCCAGCAGCTTGGAACCAGTTCCAGGGAATGAAGCTTTCTTT. Filled out from reference TRBV5-1 and TRBJ1-1, the complete variable domain reads KAGVTQTPRYLIKTRGQQVTLSCSPISGHRSVSWYQQTPGQGLQFLFEYFSETQRNKGNFPGRFSGRQFSNSRSEMNVSTLELGDSALYLCASSLEPVPGNEAFFGQGTRLTVV.

This clone came up once. This sequence joins TRBV2 and TRBJ2-3, with 7 bases lining up with TRBD2. Germline-derived CDR1 and CDR2 are SNHLY and FYNNEI. After removal of 4 bases from V and 3 bases from J, the junction contained 13 bases not matched to a gene. CDR3 length equals 17 residues. The DNA of the CDR3 is TGTGCCAGCAGTGGGGCTTGGGTGGCTAGCGGAACAGATACGCAGTATTTT. Translating it yields CASSGAWVASGTDTQYF.